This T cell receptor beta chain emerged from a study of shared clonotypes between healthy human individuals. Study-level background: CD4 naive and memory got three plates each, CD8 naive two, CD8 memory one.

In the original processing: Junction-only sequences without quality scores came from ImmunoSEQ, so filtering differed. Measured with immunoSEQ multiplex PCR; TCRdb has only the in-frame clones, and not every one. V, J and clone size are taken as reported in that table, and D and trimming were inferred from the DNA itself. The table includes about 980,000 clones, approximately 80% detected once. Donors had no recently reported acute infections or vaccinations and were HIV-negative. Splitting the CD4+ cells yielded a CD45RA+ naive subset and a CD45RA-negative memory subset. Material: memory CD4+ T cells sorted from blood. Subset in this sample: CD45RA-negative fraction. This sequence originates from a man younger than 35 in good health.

CDR3 bases: TGTGCCAGCAGCCAACCCCAGACAGGGGCAGGCTACACCTTC. Protein: CASSQPQTGAGYTF. The V and J genes are TRBV6-5 and TRBJ1-2, with 8 bases matching TRBD1. The V and J ends lost 6 bases and 8 bases, in that order; junction bases with no gene match: 11. CDR3 size: 14 residues. Germline CDR1 is MNHEY and CDR2 is SVGAGI.